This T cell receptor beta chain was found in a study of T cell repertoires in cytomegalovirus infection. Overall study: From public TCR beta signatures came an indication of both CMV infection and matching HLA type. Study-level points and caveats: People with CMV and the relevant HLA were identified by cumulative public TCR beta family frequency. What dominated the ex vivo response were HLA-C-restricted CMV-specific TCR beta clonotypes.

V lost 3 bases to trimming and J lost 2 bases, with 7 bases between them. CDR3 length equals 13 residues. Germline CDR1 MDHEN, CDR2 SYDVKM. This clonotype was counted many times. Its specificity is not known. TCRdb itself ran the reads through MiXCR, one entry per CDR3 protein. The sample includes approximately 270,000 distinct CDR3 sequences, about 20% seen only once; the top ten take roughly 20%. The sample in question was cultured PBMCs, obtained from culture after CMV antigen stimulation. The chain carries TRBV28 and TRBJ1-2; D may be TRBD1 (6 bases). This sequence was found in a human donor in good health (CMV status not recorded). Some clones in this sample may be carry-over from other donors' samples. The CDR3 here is CASSFGTNYGYTF. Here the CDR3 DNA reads TGTGCCAGCAGTTTCGGGACAAACTATGGCTACACCTTC.